Detailed here is one TCR beta chain. The antigen is undetermined. The data were obtained in a study of T cells expressing NK-cell markers. Study context: Of eight sequenced donors, seven were HCMV-seropositive and one HCMV-seronegative. Study conclusions and caveats: No clear determination of HCMV specificity was made for expanded NKG2C+ T cell clones.

UMIs were included in TCR beta cDNA generated by 5'RACE template switching. TCRdb re-called the 5' RACE reads and shows each CDR3 protein once, DNA omitted. Here the sample table reports fewer than 400,000 distinct CDR3 sequences. The CDR3 runs 16 residues. Germline V lookup: CDR1 MNHEY, CDR2 SVGEGT. Sequenced material: blood T cells: a sorted CD56 or NKG2C T cell subset, CD4+ or CD8+ T cells, or bulk PBMC T cells (not recorded which). The chain recombines TRBV6-2 or TRBV6-3 with TRBJ2-5; the D gene TCRdb calls, TRBD2, cannot be checked with no DNA. The clonotype originates from a man aged 18-70 years in good health. CDR3 region: CASRQGLAGGQETQYF.